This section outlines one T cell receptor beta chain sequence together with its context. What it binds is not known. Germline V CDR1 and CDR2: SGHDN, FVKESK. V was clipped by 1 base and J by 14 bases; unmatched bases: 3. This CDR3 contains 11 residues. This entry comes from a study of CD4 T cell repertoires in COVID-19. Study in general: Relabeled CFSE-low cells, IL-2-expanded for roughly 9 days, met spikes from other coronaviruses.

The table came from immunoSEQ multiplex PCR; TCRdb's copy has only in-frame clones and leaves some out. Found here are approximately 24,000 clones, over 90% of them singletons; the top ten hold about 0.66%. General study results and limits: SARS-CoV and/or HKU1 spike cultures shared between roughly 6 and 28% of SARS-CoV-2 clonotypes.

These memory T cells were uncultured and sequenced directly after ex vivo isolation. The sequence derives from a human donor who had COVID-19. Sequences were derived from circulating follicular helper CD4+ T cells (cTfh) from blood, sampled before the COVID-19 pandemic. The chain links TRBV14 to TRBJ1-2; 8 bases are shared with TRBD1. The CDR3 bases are TGTGCCAGCAGCCAAGCGGACAGGGTAACCTTC. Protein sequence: CASSQADRVTF.